Each of the 6 T cell receptor beta chains below was sequenced from the same sample in a study of cytomegalovirus exposure and HLA in healthy donors. Primers: 60 Vbeta forward and 13 Jbeta reverse. Only in-frame clones appear in the TCRdb table, and some are missing; sequencing was by immunoSEQ multiplex PCR. In the table there are under 200,000 clones, over 80% of which are singletons. Specimen: PBMCs. The receptors originated from a man aged 40-55 years in good health and CMV-seropositive.

The V and J genes are TRBV11-2 and TRBJ1-1; D not resolved. Germline V lookup: CDR1 SGHAT, CDR2 FQNNGV. The CDR3 loop spans 16 amino acids. V was cut by 2 bases and J by 0 bases, with 13 bases left in between. The CDR3 is CASSLSTEVLNTEAFF. The DNA of the CDR3 is TGTGCCAGCAGCTTAAGCACAGAAGTTTTGAACACTGAAGCTTTCTTT.

The chain carries TRBV9 and TRBJ2-7, with TRBD2 identical over 10 bases. This CDR3 spans 16 amino acids. Looked up from germline, CDR1 is SGDLS and CDR2 is YYNGEE. V was pared by 0 bases and J by 0 bases, with 3 bases of the junction left unmatched. CDR3 DNA: TGTGCCAGCAGCGTAGGGCTAGCGGGGGACTCCTACGAGCAGTACTTC. This gives the protein CASSVGLAGDSYEQYF. Full variable domain (outside the CDR3, taken from reference TRBV9 and TRBJ2-7): DSGVTQTPKHLITATGQRVTLRCSPRSGDLSVYWYQQSLDQGLQFLIQYYNGEERAKGNILERFSAQQFPDLHSELNLSSLELGDSALYFCASSVGLAGDSYEQYFGPGTRLTVT.

V usage is TRBV2 and J usage is TRBJ1-6; D is undetermined. Germline CDR1 reads SNHLY; CDR2 reads FYNNEI. The CDR3 has 15 amino acids. V lost 0 bases and J lost 6, with 9 bases in between. CDR3 region: CASSEAGGPNSPLHF. In nucleotides, the CDR3 is TGTGCCAGCAGTGAAGCGGGCGGGCCTAATTCACCCCTCCACTTT.

The V call is TRBV4-1, the J call TRBJ2-7, with D unclear. This CDR3 spans 16 amino acids. The V and J ends lost 4 bases and 3 bases respectively, with 19 bases between them. CDR1 is MGHRA, CDR2 YSYEKL, per germline. CDR3 coding DNA: TGCGCCAGCAGCCTCTCCATCGTAGCCAAAGACTACGAGCAGTACTTC. Its protein is CASSLSIVAKDYEQYF.

The table lists this clone with a count of one. The chain recombines TRBV4-1 with TRBJ2-2, with 8 bases identical to TRBD1. The CDR3 is made up of 17 amino acids. The J segment lost 5 bases and the V segment lost 0 bases, leaving 8 bases of the junction unmatched. CDR1 and CDR2 (germline): MGHRA, YSYEKL. The CDR3 here is CASSQEFRGQETGELFF. The CDR3 DNA reads TGCGCCAGCAGCCAAGAATTCAGGGGGCAGGAGACCGGGGAGCTGTTTTTT.

This clone was seen only a few times. The chain combines TRBV5-4 with TRBJ2-3, with 8 bases aligning to TRBD1. Germline V gene data show CDR1 as SGHNT and CDR2 as YYREEE (reference sequence). V lost 4 bases, J lost 0 bases, and 7 bases stayed unmatched. The CDR3 runs 16 residues. CDR3 sequence reads: CASSPPRTGSTDTQYF. CDR3 in DNA: TGTGCCAGCAGCCCGCCCCGGACAGGGAGCACAGATACGCAGTATTTT.